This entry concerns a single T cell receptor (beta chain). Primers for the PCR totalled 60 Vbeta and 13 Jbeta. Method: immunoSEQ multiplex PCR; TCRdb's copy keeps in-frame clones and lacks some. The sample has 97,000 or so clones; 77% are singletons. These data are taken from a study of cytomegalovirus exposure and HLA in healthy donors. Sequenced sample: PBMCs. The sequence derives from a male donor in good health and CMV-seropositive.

DNA for the CDR3: TGTGCCAGCAATGGCAGGGGCGCGGCAGATACGCAGTATTTT. Amino acids: CASNGRGAADTQYF. The J gene is TRBJ2-3, the V gene TRBV7-9; TRBD1 is a possible D gene (6 bases). Germline lookup yields CDR1 SEHNR and CDR2 FQNEAQ (reference sequence). The length of the CDR3 is 14 residues. V was shortened by 7 bases and J by 4 bases, with 15 bases between the two germline ends.